The following is a TCR beta chain sequence with its context. Its antigen is not known. Germline CDR1 and CDR2: DFQATT and SNEGSKA (reference sequence). Trimming took 2 bases from V and 6 from J; bases not matched to a gene: 9. CDR3 length: 15 amino acids. This sample was taken from a study of identical twins. Study-wide findings and caveats: Part of the zero-insertion signal could reflect confounding by invariant MAIT and iNKT cells.

TCRdb itself ran the 5' RACE reads through MiXCR, one entry per CDR3 protein. The table lists 460,000 or so distinct CDR3 sequences, 11% to 15% of them singletons. This same sample was also taken into another study, of yellow fever vaccine responses in identical twins.

Sequenced material: CD4+ T cells sorted from blood. The sequence derives from a woman younger than 35 in good health. V gene TRBV20-1 combines with J gene TRBJ2-7, with 11 nucleotides matching TRBD2. The CDR3 spells CSARRLAGGGGEQYF. CDR3 nucleotides: TGCAGTGCTAGACGCTTAGCGGGGGGGGGCGGCGAGCAGTACTTC.